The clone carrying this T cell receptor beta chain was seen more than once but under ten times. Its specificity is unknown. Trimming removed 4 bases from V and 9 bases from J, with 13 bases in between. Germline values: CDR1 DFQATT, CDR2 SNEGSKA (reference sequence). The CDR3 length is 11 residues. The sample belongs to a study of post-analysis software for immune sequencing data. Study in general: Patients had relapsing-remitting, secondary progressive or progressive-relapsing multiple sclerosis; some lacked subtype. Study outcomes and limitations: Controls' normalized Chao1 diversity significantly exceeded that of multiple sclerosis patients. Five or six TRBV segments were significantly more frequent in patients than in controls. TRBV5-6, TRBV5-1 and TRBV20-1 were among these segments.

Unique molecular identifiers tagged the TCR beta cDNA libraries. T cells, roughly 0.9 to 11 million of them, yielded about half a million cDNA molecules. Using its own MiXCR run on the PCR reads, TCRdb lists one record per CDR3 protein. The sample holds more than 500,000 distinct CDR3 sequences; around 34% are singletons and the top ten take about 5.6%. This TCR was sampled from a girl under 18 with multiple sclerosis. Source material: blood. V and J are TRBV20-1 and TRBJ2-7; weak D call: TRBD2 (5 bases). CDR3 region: CSAKEGWAQYF. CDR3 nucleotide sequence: TGCAGTGCTAAAGAGGGATGGGCGCAGTACTTC.